The clone carrying this T cell receptor beta chain was counted a single time. No antigen is known for it. The data were taken from a study of shared clonotypes between healthy human individuals. Study details: The donors, two women and a few men, were aged 18 to 49. Findings of the study overall: Memory subsets generally showed lower estimated richness than naive subsets.

Profiled with immunoSEQ multiplex PCR; TCRdb holds only in-frame clones, not every one. The table lists some 2,000,000 clones, 85% to 95% of them singletons. CDR3 size: 15 residues. V was clipped by 3 bases and J by 1 base, with 10 bases between them. CDR1 MDHEN and CDR2 SYDVKM come from the germline V gene. The TCR originated in a man between 18 and 35 years old in good health. The chain recombines TRBV28 with TRBJ2-4; D is ambiguous. Specimen: naive CD4+ T cells sorted from blood. Subset of the sample: CD45RA+ positively selected. CDR3 residues: CASSLEGKAKNIQYF. Here the CDR3 DNA reads TGTGCCAGCAGTTTGGAAGGGAAGGCCAAAAACATTCAGTACTTC.